This T cell receptor beta chain was identified in a study of regulatory T cells in long-lasting Graves disease. Turning to this clonotype: Its antigen is not identified.

CDR3 regions were amplified by Arm-PCR using iRepertoire HTBI primers to build TCR beta libraries. TCRdb used MiXCR to reprocess the multiplex PCR reads, holding one entry per CDR3 protein. The profile shows a few hundred thousand distinct CDR3 sequences, 10% to 15% of them singletons. Time point noted: newly diagnosed GD, antithyroid drugs for less than 3 months. PBMC RNA served as the TCR library source. Findings of the study overall: It is possible that accuracy was reduced by the small size of the sample.

This sample also appeared in a second study, on T cells in Graves' hyperthyroidism and ophthalmopathy. That study reports: Diagnosis rested on symptoms, serum thyroxine and TRAb, thyroid ultrasound, and orbital computed tomography. With the HTBI primer set, the TCR CDR3 went through a first round of RT-PCR.

This receptor was obtained from a woman aged 18-29 years with Graves disease. Sequenced material: peripheral blood mononuclear cells (PBMCs), taken at new diagnosis, from a patient treated with antithyroid drugs.

The CDR3 bases are TGTGCCAGCAGTTACTCGGGACAGGGACTGGAGCGGGAGACCCAGTACTTC. This encodes CASSYSGQGLERETQYF. The J gene is TRBJ2-5, the V gene TRBV6-2 or TRBV6-3, with 9 bases aligning to TRBD1. V was clipped by 0 bases and J by 5 bases; unmatched bases: 10. CDR3 size: 17 residues. Germline V gives CDR1 MNHEY, CDR2 SVGEGT.